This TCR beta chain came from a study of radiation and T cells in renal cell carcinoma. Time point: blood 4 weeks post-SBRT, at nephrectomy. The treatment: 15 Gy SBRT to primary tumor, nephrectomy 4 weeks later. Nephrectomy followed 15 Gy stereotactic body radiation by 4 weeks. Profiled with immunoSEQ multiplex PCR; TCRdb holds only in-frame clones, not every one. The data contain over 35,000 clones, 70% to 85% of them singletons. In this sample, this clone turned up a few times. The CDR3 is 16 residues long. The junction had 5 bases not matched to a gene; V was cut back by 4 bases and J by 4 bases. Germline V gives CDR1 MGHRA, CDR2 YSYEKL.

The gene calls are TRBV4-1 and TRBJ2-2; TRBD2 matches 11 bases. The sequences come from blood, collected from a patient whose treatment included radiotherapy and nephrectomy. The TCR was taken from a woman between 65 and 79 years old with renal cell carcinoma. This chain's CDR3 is CASSPTSGVSTGELFF. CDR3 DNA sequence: TGCGCCAGCAGCCCGACTAGCGGGGTGTCCACCGGGGAGCTGTTTTTT.